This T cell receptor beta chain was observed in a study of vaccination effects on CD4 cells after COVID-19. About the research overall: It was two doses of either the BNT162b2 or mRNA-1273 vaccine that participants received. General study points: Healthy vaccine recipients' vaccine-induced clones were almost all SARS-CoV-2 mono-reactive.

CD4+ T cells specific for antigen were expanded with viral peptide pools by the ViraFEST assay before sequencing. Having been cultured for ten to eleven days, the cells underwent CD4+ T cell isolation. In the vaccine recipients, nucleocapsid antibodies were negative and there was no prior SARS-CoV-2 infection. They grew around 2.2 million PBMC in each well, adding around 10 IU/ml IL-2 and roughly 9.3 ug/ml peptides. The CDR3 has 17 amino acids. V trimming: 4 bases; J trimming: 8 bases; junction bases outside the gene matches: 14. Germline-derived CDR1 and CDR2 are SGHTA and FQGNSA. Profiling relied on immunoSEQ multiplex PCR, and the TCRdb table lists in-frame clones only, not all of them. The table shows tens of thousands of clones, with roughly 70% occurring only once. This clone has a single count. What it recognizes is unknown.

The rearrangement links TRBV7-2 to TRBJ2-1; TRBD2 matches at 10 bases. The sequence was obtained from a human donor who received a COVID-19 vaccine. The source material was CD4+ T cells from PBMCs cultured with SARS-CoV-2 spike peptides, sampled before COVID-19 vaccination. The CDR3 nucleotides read TGTGCCAGCAGCTCTCCCTTTCTAGCGGGAGTCAGGGATGAGCAGTTCTTC. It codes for CASSSPFLAGVRDEQFF.